This T cell receptor beta chain was identified during a study of blood T cell repertoires in COVID-19. Across the study: Sites across the United States, Italy and Spain contributed samples from acute and convalescent COVID-19. PBMCs, B-cell-depleted T cells, or T cells were the source of the cDNA or gDNA that made up the material.

Seattle researchers signed up patients amid active infection and tracked them longitudinally. The CDR3 runs to 15 residues. V dropped 3 bases and J dropped 1 base, with 12 bases sitting between them. Looked up from germline, CDR1 is MNHEY and CDR2 is SMNVEV (reference sequence). Original processing methods: Nucleated cell counts were estimated from reference gene primer amplification. The method was immunoSEQ multiplex PCR; TCRdb's version includes in-frame clones alone and lacks a portion of them. Clone size and the V and J calls come from that table; the DNA yielded D and trimming. Among just over 350,000 clones listed, 75% to 90% were seen once.

The J gene is TRBJ1-1, the V gene TRBV27; the D is unclear. The sequence derives from a woman between 55 and 75 years old with COVID-19, enrolled during active disease. The sample was peripheral blood. CDR3 nucleotides: TGTGCCAGCAGTTTGAGGCTCTATGGGAACACTGAAGCTTTCTTT. Amino acid sequence: CASSLRLYGNTEAFF.